This T cell receptor beta chain was obtained from a study of blood T cell repertoires in COVID-19. For the study at large: COVID-19 samples collected from the United States, Italy and Spain covered acute and convalescent phases. PBMCs, B-cell-depleted T cells, or T cells provided the cDNA or gDNA that made up the material.

Method: immunoSEQ multiplex PCR; TCRdb's copy keeps in-frame clones and lacks some. The table has about 160,000 clones, 90% to 95% seen once; the top ten hold 4.5% to 5.5%. Germline V gene sequence: CDR1 KGHSH, CDR2 LQKENI. This CDR3 is built from 15 residues. The V gene lost 2 bases and the J gene lost 7 bases, with 15 bases spanning the gap. The sequence was obtained from a woman aged 50 to 60 with acute or convalescent COVID-19. This rearrangement joins TRBV18 to TRBJ1-5, with D tentatively TRBD1 (6 bases). Sequenced input: peripheral blood. In DNA form, the CDR3 reads TGTGCCAGCTCACCAATGGGGGCGGCGGGCCAGCCCCAGCATTTT. Translating it yields CASSPMGAAGQPQHF. Combining the CDR3 with reference TRBV18 and TRBJ1-5 gives the whole variable domain NAGVMQNPRHLVRRRGQEARLRCSPMKGHSHVYWYRQLPEEGLKFMVYLQKENIIDESGMPKERFSAEFPKEGPSILRIQQVVRGDSAAYFCASSPMGAAGQPQHFGDGTRLSIL.